Sequencing of this T cell receptor beta chain was carried out in a study of T cell changes during pregnancy in multiple sclerosis. The protocol was immunoSEQ multiplex PCR, while the TCRdb copy is restricted to in-frame clones and leaves out a portion. The sample has under 70,000 clones; around 94% are singletons. This TCR came from a female donor with multiple sclerosis, enrolled in a pregnancy study. The source was CD8+ T cells from peripheral blood mononuclear cells, collected after pregnancy.

The CDR3 nucleotides read TGTGCCAGCAGTGAGGATAGACTAGGATTATACAATGAGCAGTTCTTC. Protein sequence: CASSEDRLGLYNEQFF. The rearrangement links TRBV2 to TRBJ2-1; D is perhaps TRBD2 (6 bases). Looked up from germline, CDR1 is SNHLY and CDR2 is FYNNEI. The CDR3 is 16 residues long. Trimming cost V 3 bases and J 4 bases, with 16 bases left between them.